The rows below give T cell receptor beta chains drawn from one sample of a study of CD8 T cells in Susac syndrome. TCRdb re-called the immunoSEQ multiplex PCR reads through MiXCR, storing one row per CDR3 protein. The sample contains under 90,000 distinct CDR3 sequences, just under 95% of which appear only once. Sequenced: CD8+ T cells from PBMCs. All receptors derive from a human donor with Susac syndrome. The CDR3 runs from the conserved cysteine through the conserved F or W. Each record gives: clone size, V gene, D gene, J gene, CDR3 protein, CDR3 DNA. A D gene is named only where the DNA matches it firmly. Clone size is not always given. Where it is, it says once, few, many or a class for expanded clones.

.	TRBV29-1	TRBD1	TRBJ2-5	CSVVGTGNFGETQYF	TGCAGCGTCGTTGGGACAGGGAATTTTGGGGAGACCCAGTACTTC
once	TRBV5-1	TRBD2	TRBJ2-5	CASSSGTSSQETQYF	TGCGCCAGCAGCTCAGGGACTAGCTCCCAAGAGACCCAGTACTTC
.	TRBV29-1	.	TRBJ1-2	CSVDAGVHYGYTF	TGCAGCGTTGATGCAGGAGTTCACTATGGCTACACCTTC
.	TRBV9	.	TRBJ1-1	CASSDEGEAFF	TGTGCCAGCAGCGACGAGGGTGAAGCTTTCTTT
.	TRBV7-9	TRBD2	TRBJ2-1	CASSSGLAIHEQFF	TGTGCCAGCAGCTCGGGACTAGCGATACATGAGCAGTTCTTC
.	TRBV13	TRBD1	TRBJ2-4	CASSSGQGKNIQYF	TGTGCCAGCAGCTCAGGACAGGGGAAAAACATTCAGTACTTC
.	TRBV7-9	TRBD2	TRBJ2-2	CASSPLAGEATGELFF	TGTGCCAGCAGCCCCTTAGCGGGAGAGGCCACCGGGGAGCTGTTTTTT
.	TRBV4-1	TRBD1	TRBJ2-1	CASSHPRDRVDNEQFF	TGCGCCAGCAGCCACCCCCGGGACAGGGTCGACAATGAGCAGTTCTTC
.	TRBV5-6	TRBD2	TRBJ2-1	CASSSSGPGRFF	TGTGCCAGCAGCTCTAGCGGGCCGGGGAGGTTCTTC
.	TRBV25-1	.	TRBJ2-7	CASSESATPYEQYF	TGTGCCAGCAGTGAATCAGCGACCCCCTACGAGCAGTACTTC
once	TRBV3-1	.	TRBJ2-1	CASSQEQSYNEQFF	TGTGCCAGCAGCCAAGAACAGAGCTACAATGAGCAGTTCTTC
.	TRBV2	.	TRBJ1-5	CASRDGTTQPQHF	TGTGCCAGCAGGGACGGGACAACCCAGCCCCAGCATTTT
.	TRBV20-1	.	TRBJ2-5	CSAIPLGLELALQETQYF	TGCAGTGCCATCCCGTTGGGACTCGAGCTGGCGCTACAAGAGACCCAGTACTTC
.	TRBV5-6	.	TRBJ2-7	CASSLRQHSYEQYF	TGTGCCAGCAGCTTGCGCCAGCACTCCTACGAGCAGTACTTC
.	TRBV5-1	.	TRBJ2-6	CASSFEGLFLSGANVLTF	TGCGCCAGCAGCTTTGAGGGGCTCTTTCTCTCTGGGGCCAACGTCCTGACTTTC
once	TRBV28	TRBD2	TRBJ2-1	CASTFLLAGGRYNEQFF	TGTGCCAGCACTTTCCTCCTAGCGGGAGGTAGATACAATGAGCAGTTCTTC
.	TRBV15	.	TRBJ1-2	CATSRARVLQNYGYTF	TGTGCCACCAGCAGAGCTCGTGTCCTACAGAACTATGGCTACACCTTC
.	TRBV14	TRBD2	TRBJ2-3	CASSQESGLAHADTQYF	TGTGCCAGCAGCCAAGAATCGGGACTAGCGCATGCAGATACGCAGTATTTT
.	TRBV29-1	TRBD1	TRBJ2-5	CSVEEQGRQETQYF	TGCAGCGTTGAAGAACAGGGGCGGCAAGAGACCCAGTACTTC
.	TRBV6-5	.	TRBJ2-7	CASSSTPSGNEQYF	TGTGCCAGCAGCTCCACCCCCTCGGGCAACGAGCAGTACTTC
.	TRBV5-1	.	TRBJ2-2	CASTLEAGELFF	TGCGCCAGCACCCTCGAGGCCGGGGAGCTGTTTTTT
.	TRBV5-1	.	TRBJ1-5	CASSPDGTFDQPQHF	TGCGCCAGCAGCCCGGACGGGACGTTCGATCAGCCCCAGCATTTT
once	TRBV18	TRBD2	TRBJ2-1	CASSPSLAGGYNEQFF	TGTGCCAGCTCACCATCACTAGCGGGTGGGTACAATGAGCAGTTCTTC
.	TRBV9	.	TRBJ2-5	CASSVGGGIQETQYF	TGTGCCAGCAGCGTAGGAGGAGGTATACAAGAGACCCAGTACTTC
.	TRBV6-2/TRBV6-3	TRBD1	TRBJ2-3	CASSSGQTTDTQYF	TGTGCCAGCAGTTCGGGACAGACCACAGATACGCAGTATTTT
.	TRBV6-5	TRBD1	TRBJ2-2	CASSSGTGNGELFF	TGTGCCAGCAGTTCCGGGACAGGGAACGGGGAGCTGTTTTTT
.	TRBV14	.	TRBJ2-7	CASSRFSVSYEQYF	TGTGCCAGCAGCCGGTTCAGTGTCTCCTACGAGCAGTACTTC
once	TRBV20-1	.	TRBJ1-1	CSALLEGGGPEAFF	TGCAGTGCCCTTCTTGAGGGGGGAGGCCCTGAAGCTTTCTTT
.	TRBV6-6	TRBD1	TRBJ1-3	CASSYPGDREGNTIYF	TGTGCCAGCAGTTACCCCGGGGACAGGGAAGGAAACACCATATATTTT
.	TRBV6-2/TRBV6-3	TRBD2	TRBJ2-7	CASSPRLALTYEQYF	TGTGCCAGCAGCCCAAGACTAGCGTTAACCTACGAGCAGTACTTC
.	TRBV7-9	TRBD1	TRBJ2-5	CASSSGGETQYF	TGTGCCAGCAGCTCAGGGGGAGAGACCCAGTACTTC
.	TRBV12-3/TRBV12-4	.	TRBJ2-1	CASSLLAGTYNEQFF	TGTGCCAGCAGTTTGCTCGCGGGGACCTACAATGAGCAGTTCTTC
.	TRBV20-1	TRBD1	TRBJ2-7	CSARGNDRGYEQYF	TGCAGTGCTAGAGGAAATGACAGGGGGTACGAGCAGTACTTC
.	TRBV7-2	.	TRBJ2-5	CASDGPYQETQYF	TGTGCCAGCGATGGGCCGTACCAAGAGACCCAGTACTTC
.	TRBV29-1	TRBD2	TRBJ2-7	CSVPGTSGSYEQYF	TGCAGCGTTCCCGGGACTAGCGGATCCTACGAGCAGTACTTC
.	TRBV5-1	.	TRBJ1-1	CASSLAEGLDTEAFF	TGCGCCAGCAGCTTGGCCGAGGGCTTGGACACTGAAGCTTTCTTT
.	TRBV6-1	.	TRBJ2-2	CASSEARFTGELFF	TGTGCCAGCAGTGAAGCGCGGTTCACCGGGGAGCTGTTTTTT
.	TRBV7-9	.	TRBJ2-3	CASSSHHETTSTDTQYF	TGTGCCAGCAGCTCCCACCACGAGACAACTAGCACAGATACGCAGTATTTT
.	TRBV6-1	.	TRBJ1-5	CASHGPGVDQPQHF	TGTGCCAGCCATGGGCCCGGGGTGGATCAGCCCCAGCATTTT
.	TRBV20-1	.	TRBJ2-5	CSANQDGETQYF	TGCAGTGCCAATCAAGATGGGGAGACCCAGTACTTC
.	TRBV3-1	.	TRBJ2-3	CASSRWTASTDTQYF	TGTGCCAGCAGCCGCTGGACTGCTAGCACAGATACGCAGTATTTT
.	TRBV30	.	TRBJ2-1	CAWSVQARGEQFF	TGTGCCTGGAGTGTACAGGCTCGTGGCGAGCAGTTCTTC
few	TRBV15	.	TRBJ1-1	CATSRGGNTEAFF	TGTGCCACCAGCAGAGGCGGGAACACTGAAGCTTTCTTT
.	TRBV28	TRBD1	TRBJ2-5	CASSLGTGPPMYQETQYF	TGTGCCAGCAGTTTAGGGACAGGGCCGCCGATGTACCAAGAGACCCAGTACTTC
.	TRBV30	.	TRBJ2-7	CAWAGTALGEQYF	TGTGCCTGGGCCGGGACGGCCTTGGGGGAGCAGTACTTC
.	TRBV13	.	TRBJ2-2	CASRSYTGELFF	TGTGCCAGCAGATCTTACACCGGGGAGCTGTTTTTT
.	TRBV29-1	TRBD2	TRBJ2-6	CSALSGRSGGANVLTF	TGCAGCGCCCTTAGCGGGAGATCTGGTGGGGCCAACGTCCTGACTTTC
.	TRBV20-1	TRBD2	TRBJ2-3	CSARDLRPRGERVIDTQYF	TGCAGTGCTAGAGATCTACGGCCTCGGGGGGAGCGAGTGATAGATACGCAGTATTTT
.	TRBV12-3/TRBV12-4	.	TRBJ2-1	CASSPTVAGYNEQFF	TGTGCCAGCAGTCCTACAGTGGCGGGTTACAATGAGCAGTTCTTC
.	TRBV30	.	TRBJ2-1	CAWGDSLFYNEQFF	TGTGCCTGGGGGGACTCCTTATTCTACAATGAGCAGTTCTTC
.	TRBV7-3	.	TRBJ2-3	CASSLVPSSSTDTQYF	TGTGCCAGCAGCTTAGTCCCCAGCTCTAGCACAGATACGCAGTATTTT
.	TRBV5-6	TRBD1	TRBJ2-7	CASSPQTGTAYEQYF	TGTGCCAGCAGCCCCCAGACCGGGACAGCCTACGAGCAGTACTTC
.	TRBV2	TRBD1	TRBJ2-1	CASSEGQGARDEQFF	TGTGCCAGCAGTGAGGGACAGGGGGCGCGGGATGAGCAGTTCTTC
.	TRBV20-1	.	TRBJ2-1	CSAPRLGNEQFF	TGCAGTGCTCCCCGGTTGGGGAATGAGCAGTTCTTC
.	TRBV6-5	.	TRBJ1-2	CASSTDKSAGYTF	TGTGCCAGCAGCACAGACAAGTCCGCGGGCTACACCTTC